The text below deals with one TCR beta chain. The authors' processing: Estimation of nucleated cell counts was performed using reference gene primer amplification. Some clones are missing from TCRdb's copy, which holds only in-frame ones; the method was immunoSEQ multiplex PCR. The V and J calls and clone size are taken from that table; D and trimming were inferred from the DNA. Found here are 95,000 to 150,000 clones, 80% to 85% of them singletons; the top ten hold roughly 3.9%. Germline CDR1 and CDR2: SGHTA and FQGNSA. Trimming removed 4 bases from V and 1 base from J, with 8 bases in between. CDR3 length: 14 amino acids. The study drew participants aged about 18 to 89 years from about two dozen US areas. Which cohort a participant joined came from the clinical history participants gave. The source of the sample is a study of blood T cell repertoires in COVID-19. About the study: The samples span acute and convalescent COVID-19 from the United States, Italy and Spain.

Sequenced material: PBMCs or T cells enriched from blood (not recorded which). The chain uses TRBV7-2 and TRBJ1-3; possible D gene TRBD1, 6 bases. The receptor comes from a woman aged 30 to 39 who had recovered from COVID-19. The CDR3 sequence is CASSSTGSGNTIYF. The CDR3 DNA follows: TGTGCCAGCAGCTCCACAGGGTCTGGAAACACCATATATTTT.